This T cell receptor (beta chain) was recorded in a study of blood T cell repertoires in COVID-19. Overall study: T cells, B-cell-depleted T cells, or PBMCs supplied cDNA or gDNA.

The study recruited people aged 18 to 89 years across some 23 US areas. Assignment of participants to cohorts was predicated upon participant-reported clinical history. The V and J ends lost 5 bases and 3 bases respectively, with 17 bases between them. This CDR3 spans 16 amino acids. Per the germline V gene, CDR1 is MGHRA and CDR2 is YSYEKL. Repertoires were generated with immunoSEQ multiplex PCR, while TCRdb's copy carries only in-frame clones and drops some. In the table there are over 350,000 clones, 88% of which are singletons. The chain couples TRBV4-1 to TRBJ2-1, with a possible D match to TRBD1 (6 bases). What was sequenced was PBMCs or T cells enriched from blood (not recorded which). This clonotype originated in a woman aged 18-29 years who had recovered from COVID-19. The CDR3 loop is CASSSPGTRNYNEQFF. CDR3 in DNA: TGCGCCAGCAGCTCCCCCGGGACAAGGAACTACAATGAGCAGTTCTTC.